This T cell receptor beta chain comes out of a study of OX40 agonist ivuxolimab in advanced cancers. Across the study: Those treated in dose escalation had hepatocellular carcinoma, melanoma, renal cell cancer or head and neck cancer. Partial responses were achieved by three patients, of whom one had hepatocellular carcinoma and two had cutaneous melanoma. Whole-study results and caveats: CD4+ and CD8+ T cells in blood underwent clonal expansion by week 6 at 0.1 to 3.0 mg/kg.

Sequencing was performed with immunoSEQ multiplex PCR; in TCRdb, only in-frame clones are kept and a portion is missing. The table includes about 30,000 clones, just under 90% detected once. Trimming pared 7 bases from V and 4 bases from J, leaving 14 bases between. The length of the CDR3 is 14 residues. Looked up from germline, CDR1 is LNHDA and CDR2 is SQIVND (reference sequence). On cycle 4 day 1 and cycle 7 day 1, as well as at baseline, blood was sampled. With regard to this clone: Its antigen is as yet unknown.

The V gene is TRBV19, the J gene TRBJ1-5; possible D gene TRBD1, 6 bases. The input for sequencing was CD4+ or CD8+ T cells sorted from blood, taken in a trial of the OX40 agonist ivuxolimab. The sequence derives from an adult with an advanced solid tumor such as melanoma, head and neck, liver or kidney cancer. The CDR3 bases are TGTGCCAGTACCTCCCAGGGGAGAAATCAGCCCCAGCATTTT. Translating gives CASTSQGRNQPQHF.